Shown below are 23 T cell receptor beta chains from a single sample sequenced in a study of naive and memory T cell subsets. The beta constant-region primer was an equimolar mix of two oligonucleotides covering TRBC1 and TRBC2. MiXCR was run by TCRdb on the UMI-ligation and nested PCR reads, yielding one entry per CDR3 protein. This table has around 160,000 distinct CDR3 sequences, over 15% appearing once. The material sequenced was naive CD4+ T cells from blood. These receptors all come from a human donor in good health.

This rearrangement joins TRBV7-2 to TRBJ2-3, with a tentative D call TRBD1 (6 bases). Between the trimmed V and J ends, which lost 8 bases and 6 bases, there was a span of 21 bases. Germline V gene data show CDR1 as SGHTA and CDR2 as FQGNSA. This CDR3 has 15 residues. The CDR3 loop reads CASRGLGGSPDTQYF. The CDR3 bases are TGTGCCAGCCGCGGGCTAGGGGGATCCCCGGATACGCAGTATTTT.

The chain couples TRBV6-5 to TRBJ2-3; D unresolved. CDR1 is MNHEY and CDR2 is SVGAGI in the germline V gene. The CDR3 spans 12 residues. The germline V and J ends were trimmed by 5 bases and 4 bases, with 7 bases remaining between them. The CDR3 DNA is TGTGCCAGCAGTCGGGCCTCAGATACGCAGTATTTT. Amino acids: CASSRASDTQYF.

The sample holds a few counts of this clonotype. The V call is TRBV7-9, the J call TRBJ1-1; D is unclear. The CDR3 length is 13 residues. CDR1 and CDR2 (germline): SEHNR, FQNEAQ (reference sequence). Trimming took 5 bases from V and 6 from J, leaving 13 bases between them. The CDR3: CASSQAPGAEAFF. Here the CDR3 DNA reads TGTGCCAGCAGCCAGGCACCTGGGGCTGAAGCTTTCTTT.

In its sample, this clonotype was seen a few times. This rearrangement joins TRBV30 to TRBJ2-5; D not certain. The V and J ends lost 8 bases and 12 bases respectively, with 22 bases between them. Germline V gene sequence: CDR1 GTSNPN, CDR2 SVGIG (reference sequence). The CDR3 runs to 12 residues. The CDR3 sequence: CARKGRRDPKYF. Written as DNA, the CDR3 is TGTGCCCGTAAGGGAAGAAGAGACCCAAAGTACTTC.

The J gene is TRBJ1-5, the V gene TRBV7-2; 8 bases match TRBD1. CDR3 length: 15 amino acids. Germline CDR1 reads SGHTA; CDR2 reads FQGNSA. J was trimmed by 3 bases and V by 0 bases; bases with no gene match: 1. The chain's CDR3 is CASSLAGQVNQPQHF. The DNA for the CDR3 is TGTGCCAGCAGCTTAGCGGGACAGGTCAATCAGCCCCAGCATTTT.

The DNA for the CDR3 is TGCAGTTACAGAGCGGGAGCCCCGAACACAGATACGCAGTATTTT. Translation gives CSYRAGAPNTDTQYF. The V gene is TRBV20-1, the J gene TRBJ2-3; 8 bases agree with TRBD2. V trimming: 8 bases; J trimming: 2 bases; junction bases outside the gene matches: 12. The germline gives CDR1 DFQATT, CDR2 SNEGSKA (reference sequence). There are 15 residues in the CDR3.

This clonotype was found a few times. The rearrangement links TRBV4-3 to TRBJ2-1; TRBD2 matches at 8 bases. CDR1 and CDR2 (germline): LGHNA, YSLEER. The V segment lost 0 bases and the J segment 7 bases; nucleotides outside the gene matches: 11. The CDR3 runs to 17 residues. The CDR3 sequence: CASSQDLGAGGPNEQFF. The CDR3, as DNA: TGCGCCAGCAGCCAAGATCTAGGTGCGGGAGGCCCAAATGAGCAGTTCTTC.

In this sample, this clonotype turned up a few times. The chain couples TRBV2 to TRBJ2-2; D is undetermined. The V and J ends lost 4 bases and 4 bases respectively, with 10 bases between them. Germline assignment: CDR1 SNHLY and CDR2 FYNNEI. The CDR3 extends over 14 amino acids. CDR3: CASSVYETTGELFF. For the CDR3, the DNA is TGTGCCAGCAGTGTTTACGAGACCACCGGGGAGCTGTTTTTT.

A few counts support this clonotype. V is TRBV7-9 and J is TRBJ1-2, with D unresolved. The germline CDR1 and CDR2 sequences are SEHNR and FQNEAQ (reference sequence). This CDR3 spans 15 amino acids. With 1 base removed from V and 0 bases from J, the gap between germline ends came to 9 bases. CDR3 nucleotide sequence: TGTGCCAGCAGCTTAGGGTTGGGAGCTAACTATGGCTACACCTTC. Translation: CASSLGLGANYGYTF.

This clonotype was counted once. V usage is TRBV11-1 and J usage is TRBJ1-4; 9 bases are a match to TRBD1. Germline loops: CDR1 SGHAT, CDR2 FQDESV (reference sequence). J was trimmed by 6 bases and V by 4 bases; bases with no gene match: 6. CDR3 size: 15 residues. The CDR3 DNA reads TGTGCCAGCAGCTCCTGGACAGGGGAGGATGAAAAACTGTTTTTT. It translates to CASSSWTGEDEKLFF.

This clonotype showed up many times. The CDR3: CATSDLRTRDYNEQFF. The CDR3 region has the DNA TGTGCCACCAGTGACCTCCGGACTAGAGATTATAATGAGCAGTTCTTC. The gene calls are TRBV24-1 and TRBJ2-1, with 7 positions matching TRBD2. The V and J ends lost 4 bases and 7 bases, in that order; junction bases with no gene match: 12. Germline CDR1 KGHDR, CDR2 SFDVKD. The length of the CDR3 is 16 residues.

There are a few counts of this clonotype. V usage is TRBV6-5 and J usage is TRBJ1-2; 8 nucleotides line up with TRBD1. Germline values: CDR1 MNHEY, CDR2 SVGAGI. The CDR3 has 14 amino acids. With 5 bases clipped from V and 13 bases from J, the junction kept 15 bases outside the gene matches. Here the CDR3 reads CASSTLDRVFASTF. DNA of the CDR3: TGTGCCAGCAGTACCCTGGACAGGGTCTTCGCTAGCACCTTC.

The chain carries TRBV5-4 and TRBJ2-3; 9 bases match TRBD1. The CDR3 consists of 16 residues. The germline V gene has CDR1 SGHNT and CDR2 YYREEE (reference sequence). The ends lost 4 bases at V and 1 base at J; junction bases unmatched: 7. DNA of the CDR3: TGTGCCAGCAGCCCGCAAAGACAGGGGGGCACAGATACGCAGTATTTT. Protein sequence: CASSPQRQGGTDTQYF.

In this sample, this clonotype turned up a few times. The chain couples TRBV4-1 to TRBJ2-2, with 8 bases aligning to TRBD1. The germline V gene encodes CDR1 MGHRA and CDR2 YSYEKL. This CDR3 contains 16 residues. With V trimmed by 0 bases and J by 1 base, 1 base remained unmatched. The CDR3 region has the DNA TGCGCCAGCAGCCAAGATGGGACAGGGAACACCGGGGAGCTGTTTTTT. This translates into CASSQDGTGNTGELFF.

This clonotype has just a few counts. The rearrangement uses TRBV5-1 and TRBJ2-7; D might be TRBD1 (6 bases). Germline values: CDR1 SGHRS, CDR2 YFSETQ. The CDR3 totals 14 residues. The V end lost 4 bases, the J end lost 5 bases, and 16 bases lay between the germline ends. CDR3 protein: CASSIGTLKNEQYF. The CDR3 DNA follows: TGCGCCAGCAGCATCGGGACACTTAAGAACGAGCAGTACTTC.

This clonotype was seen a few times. The CDR3 DNA follows: TGTGCCAGCAGCCCAGTGGGCGAGCAGTACTTC. Protein product: CASSPVGEQYF. The chain joins TRBV7-9 to TRBJ2-7; D is unresolved. The germline V and J ends were trimmed by 5 bases and 6 bases, with 8 bases remaining between them. The CDR3 extends over 11 amino acids. Germline-derived CDR1 and CDR2 are SEHNR and FQNEAQ (reference sequence).

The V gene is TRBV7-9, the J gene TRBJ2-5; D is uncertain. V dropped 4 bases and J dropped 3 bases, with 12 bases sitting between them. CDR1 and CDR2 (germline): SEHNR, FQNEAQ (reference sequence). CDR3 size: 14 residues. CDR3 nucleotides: TGTGCCAGCAGCTCCGGGCCCGCTGAAGAGACCCAGTACTTC. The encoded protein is CASSSGPAEETQYF.

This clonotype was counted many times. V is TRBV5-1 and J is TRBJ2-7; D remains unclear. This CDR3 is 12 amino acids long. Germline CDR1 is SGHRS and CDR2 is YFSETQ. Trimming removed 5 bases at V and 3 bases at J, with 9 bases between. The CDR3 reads CASSTTSYEQYF. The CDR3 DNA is TGCGCCAGCAGTACTACAAGCTACGAGCAGTACTTC.

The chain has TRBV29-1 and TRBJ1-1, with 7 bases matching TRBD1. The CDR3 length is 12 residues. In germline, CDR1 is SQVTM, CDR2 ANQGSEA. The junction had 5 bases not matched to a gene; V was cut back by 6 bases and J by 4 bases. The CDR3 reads CSVRGSITEAFF. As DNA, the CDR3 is TGCAGCGTCAGGGGGAGCATCACTGAAGCTTTCTTT.

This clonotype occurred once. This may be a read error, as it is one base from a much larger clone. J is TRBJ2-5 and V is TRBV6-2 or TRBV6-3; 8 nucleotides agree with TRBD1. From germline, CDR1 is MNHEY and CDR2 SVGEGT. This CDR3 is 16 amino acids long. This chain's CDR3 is CASSDAQGGVQEIQYF. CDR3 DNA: TGTGCCAGCAGTGACGCACAGGGGGGCGTTCAAGAGATCCAGTACTTC.

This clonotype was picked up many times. This CDR3 reads CASSPDPGTSGSSEQFF. CDR3 sequence (DNA): TGTGCCAGCAGTCCCGACCCCGGGACTAGCGGGAGTAGCGAGCAGTTCTTC. The chain recombines TRBV28 with TRBJ2-1; TRBD2 agrees at 14 bases. Germline V gene lookup returns CDR1 MDHEN and CDR2 SYDVKM. The CDR3 has 17 residues. V dropped 5 bases and J dropped 10; count of bases not matched to a gene: 13. Variable domain in full (rest from reference TRBV28 and TRBJ2-1): DVKVTQSSRYLVKRTGEKVFLECVQDMDHENMFWYRQDPGLGLRLIYFSYDVKMKEKGDIPEGYSVSREKKERFSLILESASTNQTSMYLCASSPDPGTSGSSEQFFGPGTRLTVL.

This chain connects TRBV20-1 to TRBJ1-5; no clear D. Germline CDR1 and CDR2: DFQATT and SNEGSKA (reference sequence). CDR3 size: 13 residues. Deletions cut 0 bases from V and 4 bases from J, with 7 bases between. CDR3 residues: CSARDGKNQPQHF. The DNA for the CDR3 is TGCAGTGCTAGAGACGGAAAAAATCAGCCCCAGCATTTT.

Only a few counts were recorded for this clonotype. CDR3 sequence reads: CASTGGRGRQNTGELFF. The CDR3 DNA reads as TGTGCCAGCACCGGCGGGCGGGGCCGCCAGAACACCGGGGAGCTGTTTTTT. This chain links TRBV12-3 or TRBV12-4 with TRBJ2-2, with a possible D match to TRBD2 (6 bases). The CDR3 runs 17 residues. V dropped 7 bases and J dropped 1 base, with 19 bases sitting between them.